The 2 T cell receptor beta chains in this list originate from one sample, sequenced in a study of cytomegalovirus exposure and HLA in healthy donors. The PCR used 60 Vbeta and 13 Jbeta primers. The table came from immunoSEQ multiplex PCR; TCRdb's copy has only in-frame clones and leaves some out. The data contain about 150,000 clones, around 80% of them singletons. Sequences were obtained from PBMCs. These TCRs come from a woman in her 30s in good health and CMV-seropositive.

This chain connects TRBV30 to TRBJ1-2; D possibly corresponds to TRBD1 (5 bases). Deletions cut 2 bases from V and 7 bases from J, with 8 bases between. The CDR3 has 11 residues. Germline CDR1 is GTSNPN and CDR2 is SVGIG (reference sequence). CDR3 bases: TGTGCCTGGAGTCGGACAAGTGGCTACACCTTC. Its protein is CAWSRTSGYTF.

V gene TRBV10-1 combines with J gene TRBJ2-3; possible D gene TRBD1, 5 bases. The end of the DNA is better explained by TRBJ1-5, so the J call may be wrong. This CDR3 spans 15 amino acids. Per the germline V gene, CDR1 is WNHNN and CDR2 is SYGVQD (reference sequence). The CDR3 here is CASSEQARGTDTQHF. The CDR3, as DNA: TGCGCCAGCAGTGAACAGGCTAGAGGCACAGATACGCAGCATTTT.